A selection of T cell receptor beta chains follows, all from one sample in a study of esophageal squamous cell carcinoma under preoperative chemotherapy. TCRdb reprocessed the PCR reads via MiXCR and lists one record per CDR3 protein. This sample has around 12,000 distinct CDR3 sequences, with around 50% found just once. This specimen was collected from a patient given preoperative chemotherapy. The receptor set was obtained from a human donor with esophageal squamous cell carcinoma. The donor label of this sample is uncertain. Both conserved end residues are part of each CDR3. A D gene is named only where the DNA matches it firmly. The size field is filled for only some rows; it gives once, few, many or a size class.

J	length	D	V	size	CDR3	DNA
TRBJ2-4	19	TRBD2	TRBV4-1	-	CASSPDGTSGTLAKNIQYF	TGCGCCAGCAGCCCCGATGGGACTAGCGGGACTTTGGCCAAAAACATTCAGTACTTC
TRBJ2-7	13	TRBD1	TRBV11-3	few	CASSQGQGGEQYF	TGTGCCAGCAGCCAGGGACAGGGAGGCGAGCAGTACTTC
TRBJ2-2	14	-	TRBV6-4	-	CASKARENTDELFF	TGTGCCAGCAAGGCGAGGGAGAACACCGATGAGCTGTTCTTT
TRBJ2-1	13	-	TRBV6-1	-	CACRASSYNEQFF	TGTGCCTGCCGGGCATCCTCCTACAATGAGCAGTTCTTC
TRBJ2-7	16	TRBD1	TRBV6-1	-	CASSEMPRTGRHEQYF	TGTGCCAGCAGTGAAATGCCCCGGACAGGGCGACACGAGCAGTACTTC
TRBJ2-7	13	-	TRBV6-7	once	CASSHGRYNEQYF	TGTGCCAGCAGTCACGGACGATACAATGAGCAGTACTTC
TRBJ2-3	14	-	TRBV6-1	-	CASRGLGVPDTQYF	TGTGCCAGCAGGGGGCTAGGCGTCCCAGACACGCAGTATTTT
TRBJ2-3	16	-	TRBV7-2	-	CASSAQGGRAKDMQYF	TGTGCCAGCAGCGCACAGGGAGGGAGAGCCAAAGACATGCAGTATTTC
TRBJ2-7	15	-	TRBV6-5	medium-sized	CASSYGQSSYNEQYF	TGTGCCAGCAGCTACGGGCAGAGCTCCTACAATGAGCAGTACTTC
TRBJ2-3	18	-	TRBV7-8	-	CASSLAAAYSGSTDTQYF	TGTGCCAGCAGCTTAGCTGCGGCATATAGCGGAAGCACAGATACGCAGTATTTT
TRBJ1-2	13	-	TRBV6-1	-	CASTLAANYGYTF	TGTGCCAGCACCCTAGCAGCTAACTATGGCTACACCTTC
TRBJ2-3	16	TRBD2	TRBV4-1	few	CASSQRTSGRGDTQYF	TGCGCCAGCAGCCAACGGACTAGCGGGAGGGGAGATACGCAGTATTTT
TRBJ2-3	16	TRBD2	TRBV10-3	medium-sized	CAIREGLAGAPDTQYF	TGTGCCATCAGGGAGGGACTAGCGGGAGCCCCAGATACGCAGTATTTT
TRBJ2-1	15	TRBD2	TRBV11-2	few	CASSLEAGFNNEQFF	TGTGCCAGCAGCTTAGAAGCGGGATTCAACAATGAGCAGTTCTTC
TRBJ2-1	15	TRBD2	TRBV27	few	CASSPTSGYGNEQFF	TGTGCCAGCAGTCCCACTAGCGGTTACGGGAATGAGCAGTTCTTC
TRBJ1-1	16	-	TRBV6-5	many	CASSFEGSVKNTEAFF	TGTGCCAGCAGTTTTGAGGGATCGGTGAAGAACACTGAAGCTTTCTTT
TRBJ2-7	14	-	TRBV7-2	few	CASTLFGGISEQYF	TGTGCCAGCACCCTATTTGGGGGAATCTCCGAGCAGTACTTC
TRBJ2-1	14	TRBD1	TRBV12-3/TRBV12-4	-	CASSSGDSSYEQFF	TGTGCCAGCAGTTCCGGGGACAGCTCCTACGAGCAGTTCTTC
TRBJ2-3	16	TRBD2	TRBV6-1	-	CSSGGFGGSDTDTQYF	TGTTCTAGCGGGGGATTTGGGGGAAGTGACACAGATACGCAGTATTTT
TRBJ2-1	13	-	TRBV6-1	few	CASRDPAPGEQFF	TGTGCCAGCAGGGATCCTGCGCCGGGGGAGCAGTTCTTC
TRBJ2-3	12	-	TRBV6-1	-	CASSEDEDTQYF	TGTGCCAGCAGTGAAGATGAAGACACGCAGTACTTT
TRBJ2-2	15	-	TRBV6-1	-	CASSEEARSYNELFF	TGTGCCAGCAGTGAAGAGGCGCGGTCCTACAATGAGCTGTTTTTT
TRBJ2-3	12	-	TRBV6-1	-	CASGEDLETQYF	TGTGCCAGCGGTGAAGACCTAGAGACGCAGTATTTT
TRBJ2-1	13	-	TRBV6-1	few	CASSEQRKGEQFF	TGTGCCAGCAGTGAACAAAGGAAGGGGGAGCAGTTCTTC
TRBJ2-7	15	TRBD2	TRBV7-2	-	CASSYSGSLGHEQYF	TGTGCCAGCAGTTATAGCGGGAGTTTGGGCCACGAGCAGTACTTC
TRBJ2-3	16	-	TRBV6-1	many	CASRPGDAAGTDTQYF	TGTGCCAGCAGACCGGGAGACGCGGCGGGCACAGATACGCAGTATTTT
TRBJ2-1	12	-	TRBV6-1	-	CASWASYDAQFF	TGTGCCAGCTGGGCCAGCTACGATGCGCAGTTCTTC
TRBJ2-3	15	-	TRBV6-1	-	CASSVAARGKNTQYF	TGTGCCAGCAGTGTAGCGGCCAGGGGCAAAAATACGCAGTACTTT
TRBJ2-3	14	-	TRBV6-1	-	CAVSGGSRTDTQYF	TGTGCCGTCTCAGGCGGAAGTAGAACAGATACGCAGTATTTT
TRBJ2-1	13	-	TRBV6-1	medium-sized	CASHGLSYNEQFF	TGTGCCAGCCACGGGTTATCCTACAATGAGCAGTTCTTC
TRBJ2-1	14	-	TRBV7-2	-	CASSQDQGHNEQFF	TGTGCCAGCAGCCAAGATCAGGGCCACAATGAGCAGTTCTTC
TRBJ2-2	13	-	TRBV6-1	few	CASLDREGGELFF	TGTGCCAGTCTGGACAGGGAGGGCGGGGAGCTGTTTTTT
TRBJ2-1	16	-	TRBV6-5	-	CASSYVPPASYNEQFF	TGTGCCAGCAGTTACGTCCCCCCCGCGTCGTACAATGAGCAGTTCTTC
TRBJ1-2	12	-	TRBV20-1	-	CSALRTGYGYTF	TGCAGTGCCCTTAGGACTGGCTATGGCTACACCTTC
TRBJ2-3	15	-	TRBV6-1	-	CASSESSRGTDTQYF	TGTGCCAGCAGTGAAAGCTCTAGGGGCACAGATACGCAGTATTTT
TRBJ2-3	17	TRBD1	TRBV10-1	many	CASSESASRQGRDTQYF	TGCGCCAGCAGTGAGTCGGCCTCGCGACAGGGCCGGGATACGCAGTATTTT
TRBJ2-3	14	TRBD2	TRBV27	-	CASRGLADTDTQYF	TGTGCCAGCAGGGGACTAGCGGACACAGATACGCAGTATTTT
TRBJ2-1	15	TRBD1	TRBV6-1	-	CASTSGTGGYNEQFF	TGTGCCAGCACCTCCGGGACAGGGGGGTACAATGAGCAGTTCTTC
TRBJ2-5	19	-	TRBV6-1	-	CASRSGELRGRTPGETQYF	TGTGCCAGCAGATCAGGGGAGCTACGCGGGAGAACCCCGGGGGAGACCCAGTACTTC
TRBJ1-2	15	-	TRBV6-1	few	CASHSPFGVGYGYTF	TGTGCCAGCCATTCTCCGTTCGGGGTAGGCTATGGCTACACCTTC
TRBJ2-1	12	-	TRBV6-2/TRBV6-3	-	CASRDPSNEQFF	TGTGCCAGCAGGGACCCATCCAATGAGCAGTTCTTC
TRBJ2-3	16	-	TRBV6-1	-	CASSELGVRATDTQYF	TGTGCCAGCAGTGAATTGGGGGTGAGAGCCACAGATACTCAGTATTTC
TRBJ2-1	16	TRBD2	TRBV6-1	-	CASSGGLAGGGETQFF	TGTGCCAGCAGTGGGGGACTAGCGGGAGGAGGGGAGACCCAGTTCTTC